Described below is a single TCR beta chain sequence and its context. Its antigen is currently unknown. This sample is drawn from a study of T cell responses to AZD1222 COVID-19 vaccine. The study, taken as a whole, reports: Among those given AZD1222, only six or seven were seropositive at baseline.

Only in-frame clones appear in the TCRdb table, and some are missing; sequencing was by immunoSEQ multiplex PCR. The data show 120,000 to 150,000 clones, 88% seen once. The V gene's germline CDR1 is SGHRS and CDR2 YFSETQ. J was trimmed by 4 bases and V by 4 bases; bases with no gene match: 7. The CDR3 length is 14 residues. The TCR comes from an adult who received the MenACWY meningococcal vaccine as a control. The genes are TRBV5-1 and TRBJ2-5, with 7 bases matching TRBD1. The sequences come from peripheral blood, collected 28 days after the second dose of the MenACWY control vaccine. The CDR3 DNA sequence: TGCGCCAGCAGCCCCGGAGCAGGGGGAGAGACCCAGTACTTC. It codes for CASSPGAGGETQYF.